The 22 T cell receptor beta chains in this list originate from one sample, sequenced in a study of blood T cell repertoires in COVID-19. The protocol was immunoSEQ multiplex PCR, while the TCRdb copy is restricted to in-frame clones and leaves out a portion. Of 260,000 or so clones in the sample, 85% were seen once. The sequencing sample was made of PBMCs or T cells enriched from blood (not recorded which). Receptors originate from a woman in her fifties or sixties who had recovered from COVID-19.

V usage is TRBV9 and J usage is TRBJ2-6; 7 positions agree with TRBD2. The CDR3 has 17 residues. Germline V gene data show CDR1 as SGDLS and CDR2 as YYNGEE. V was clipped by 1 base and J by 0 bases; unmatched bases: 4. For the CDR3, the DNA is TGTGCCAGCAGCGTAAGCGGGGCCCCCTCTGGGGCCAACGTCCTGACTTTC. It codes for CASSVSGAPSGANVLTF.

The chain carries TRBV10-3 and TRBJ2-1, with 8 bases fitting TRBD2. The V segment lost 8 bases and the J segment 7 bases; nucleotides outside the gene matches: 13. The CDR3 totals 15 residues. CDR1 is ENHRY, CDR2 SYGVKD, per germline. CDR3 sequence (DNA): TGTGCCATCGGCCTCGTCGGGGGGGCCTTGAATGAGCAGTTCTTC. This encodes CAIGLVGGALNEQFF.

The chain couples TRBV4-1 to TRBJ2-2, with D unresolved. Deletions cut 1 base from V and 7 bases from J, with 7 bases between. The germline V gene encodes CDR1 MGHRA and CDR2 YSYEKL. The CDR3 is made up of 13 amino acids. The CDR3 loop is CASSQVTDGELFF. The CDR3 DNA reads TGCGCCAGCAGCCAAGTCACAGACGGGGAGCTGTTTTTT.

This clone was observed a handful of times. J is TRBJ2-7 and V is TRBV2; D is unresolved. This CDR3 spans 13 amino acids. V was clipped by 6 bases and J by 1 base, with 10 bases between them. The V gene's germline CDR1 is SNHLY and CDR2 FYNNEI. The CDR3 DNA is TGTGCCAGCAGCGGTCTTAATTCCTACGAGCAGTACTTC. This sequence encodes CASSGLNSYEQYF.

This clone came up once. The rearrangement joins TRBV7-9 to TRBJ1-1; unclear D gene. The germline V gene has CDR1 SEHNR and CDR2 FQNEAQ (reference sequence). The V end lost 1 base, the J end lost 0 bases, and 18 bases lay between the germline ends. This CDR3 is built from 18 residues. This CDR3 reads CASSLVGGYRTVNTEAFF. The CDR3 DNA is TGTGCCAGCAGCTTAGTGGGCGGGTATCGGACGGTGAACACTGAAGCTTTCTTT.

This clone was counted once. The CDR3 DNA is TGTGCCAGCTCAAGAGATGGGACAGGGAAAGGCTACACCTTC. Amino acid sequence: CASSRDGTGKGYTF. J is TRBJ1-2 and V is TRBV7-9; the match to TRBD1 covers 9 bases. The CDR3 loop spans 14 amino acids. Unmatched junction bases numbered 12, after V lost 8 bases and J lost 8 bases. Germline CDR1 SEHNR, CDR2 FQNEAQ (reference sequence).

The sample holds a few counts of this clone. The chain is built from TRBV28 and TRBJ2-3; D possibly corresponds to TRBD1 (6 bases). Germline loops: CDR1 MDHEN, CDR2 SYDVKM. The CDR3 runs to 14 residues. The V and J ends lost 6 bases and 6 bases respectively, with 16 bases between them. In nucleotides, the CDR3 is TGTGCCAGCAGCAGTGGGACACGTACCGATACGCAGTATTTT. It yields the protein CASSSGTRTDTQYF.

With respect to this clone: The same CDR3 arises from other DNA sequences in this sample as well. J is TRBJ1-2 and V is TRBV27; possible D gene TRBD1, 5 bases. V gave up 3 bases and J gave up 1 base, with 6 bases separating them. This CDR3 region has 13 residues. Per germline, CDR1 MNHEY and CDR2 SMNVEV (reference sequence). For the CDR3, the DNA is TGTGCCAGCAGTTTGCAGGGTAACTATGGCTACACCTTC. Protein product: CASSLQGNYGYTF.

The chain has TRBV5-1 and TRBJ2-6, with no clear D. The CDR3 spans 15 residues. Germline assignment: CDR1 SGHRS and CDR2 YFSETQ. V was shortened by 4 bases and J by 1 base, with 9 bases between the two germline ends. The CDR3: CASSPGWSGANVLTF. In nucleotides, the CDR3 is TGCGCCAGCAGCCCCGGGTGGTCTGGGGCCAACGTCCTGACTTTC.

The gene calls are TRBV28 and TRBJ2-7; 12 bases align to TRBD1. The length of the CDR3 is 16 residues. V gave up 0 bases and J gave up 0 bases; unmatched junction bases: 0. CDR1 is MDHEN, CDR2 SYDVKM, per germline. Here the CDR3 DNA reads TGTGCCAGCAGTTTATGGGGACAGGGGGCCTCCTACGAGCAGTACTTC. Protein: CASSLWGQGASYEQYF.

This clone was seen just once. The J gene is TRBJ2-1, the V gene TRBV7-9; 8 bases line up with TRBD2. CDR3 length equals 16 residues. From germline, CDR1 is SEHNR and CDR2 FQNEAQ (reference sequence). The trim removed 1 base at V and 5 bases at J, leaving 7 bases unmatched. The CDR3 region is CASSLVFSGINNEQFF. DNA of the CDR3: TGTGCCAGCAGCTTAGTGTTTAGCGGGATAAACAATGAGCAGTTCTTC. Full variable domain (missing parts from reference TRBV7-9 and TRBJ2-1): DTGVSQNPRHKITKRGQNVTFRCDPISEHNRLYWYRQTLGQGPEFLTYFQNEAQLEKSRLLSDRFSAERPKGSFSTLEIQRTEQGDSAMYLCASSLVFSGINNEQFFGPGTRLTVL.

CDR3 amino acids: CASSPGQQETQYF. The DNA for the CDR3 is TGTGCCAGCAGCCCGGGTCAGCAAGAGACCCAGTACTTC. The chain recombines TRBV5-5 with TRBJ2-5; unclear D gene. Germline assignment: CDR1 SGHKS and CDR2 YYEKEE (reference sequence). V was clipped by 4 bases and J by 2 bases, with 9 bases between them. CDR3 size: 13 residues.

This clone was observed a single time. The gene calls are TRBV10-3 and TRBJ2-2; 7 nucleotides agree with TRBD2. Looked up from germline, CDR1 is ENHRY and CDR2 is SYGVKD. The J segment lost 6 bases and the V segment lost 0 bases, leaving 7 bases of the junction unmatched. This CDR3 contains 16 residues. The chain's CDR3 is CAISESAGAMSGELFF. The CDR3 DNA reads TGTGCCATCAGTGAGTCTGCGGGAGCTATGTCCGGGGAGCTGTTTTTT.

This chain links TRBV7-2 with TRBJ1-2; 8 nucleotides match TRBD1. The J segment lost 8 bases and the V segment lost 6 bases, leaving 14 bases of the junction unmatched. Germline CDR1 reads SGHTA; CDR2 reads FQGNSA. The CDR3 has 15 residues. The CDR3 coding sequence is TGTGCCAGCAGGCGAAGGACAGGGACGGTGGAAGGCTACACCTTC. Translation: CASRRRTGTVEGYTF.

The chain joins TRBV5-5 to TRBJ1-1, with D perhaps TRBD1 (5 bases). This CDR3 has 15 amino acids. V was clipped by 0 bases and J by 0 bases, with 9 bases between them. Germline V gene lookup returns CDR1 SGHKS and CDR2 YYEKEE (reference sequence). The CDR3 DNA reads as TGTGCCAGCAGCTTGGGAGGACATCTGAACACTGAAGCTTTCTTT. Translating gives CASSLGGHLNTEAFF.

The chain has TRBV19 and TRBJ2-2; D possibly corresponds to TRBD2 (6 bases). Germline CDR1 is LNHDA and CDR2 is SQIVND (reference sequence). V was shortened by 4 bases and J by 9 bases, with 21 bases between the two germline ends. The CDR3 extends over 16 amino acids. Written as DNA, the CDR3 is TGTGCCAGTAGTAGCCTGGGACTCCCTAGTGTCTGGGAGCTGTTTTTT. Its protein product is CASSSLGLPSVWELFF. Supplemented by reference TRBV19 and TRBJ2-2, the full variable domain reads DGGITQSPKYLFRKEGQNVTLSCEQNLNHDAMYWYRQDPGQGLRLIYYSQIVNDFQKGDIAEGYSVSREKKESFPLTVTSAQKNPTAFYLCASSSLGLPSVWELFFGEGSRLTVL.

The J gene is TRBJ1-3, the V gene TRBV30; D not certain. This CDR3 is 13 amino acids long. Looked up from germline, CDR1 is GTSNPN and CDR2 is SVGIG (reference sequence). Trimming shortened V by 4 bases and J by 9 bases, and 16 bases separated the two germline ends. This chain's CDR3 is CAWKIPLPLTIYF. CDR3 coding DNA: TGTGCCTGGAAAATACCCCTACCTCTCACCATATATTTT.

The genes are TRBV30 and TRBJ1-2, with TRBD1 matching over 7 bases. This CDR3 is built from 14 residues. Germline V gene data show CDR1 as GTSNPN and CDR2 as SVGIG (reference sequence). After removal of 2 bases from V and 8 bases from J, the junction contained 11 bases not matched to a gene. CDR3 DNA: TGTGCCTGGAGTAAGAAGGGGGCGAAGTTGGGCTACACCTTC. It yields the protein CAWSKKGAKLGYTF.

The genes are TRBV2 and TRBJ1-6, with D possibly being TRBD1 (5 bases). The CDR3 totals 15 residues. V dropped 0 bases and J dropped 9 bases, with 12 bases sitting between them. Germline values: CDR1 SNHLY, CDR2 FYNNEI. This CDR3 is CASSEAGAGRSPLHF. The CDR3 DNA is TGTGCCAGCAGTGAAGCTGGGGCAGGGCGTTCACCCCTCCACTTT.

The rearrangement joins TRBV2 to TRBJ2-5, with a tentative D call TRBD1 (5 bases). The length of the CDR3 is 15 residues. CDR1 SNHLY and CDR2 FYNNEI come from the germline V gene. V was pared by 1 base and J by 2 bases, with 11 bases between. The CDR3 spells CASSEGGAAQETQYF. In DNA, the CDR3 is TGTGCCAGCAGTGAAGGTGGGGCAGCACAAGAGACCCAGTACTTC.

The chain recombines TRBV28 with TRBJ1-3, with TRBD1 identical over 7 bases. Germline CDR1 MDHEN, CDR2 SYDVKM. This CDR3 comprises 16 residues. V trimming: 6 bases; J trimming: 0 bases; junction bases outside the gene matches: 8. CDR3 sequence reads: CASRPYRGSSGNTIYF. In DNA form, the CDR3 reads TGTGCCAGCAGACCCTACAGGGGTTCCTCTGGAAACACCATATATTTT.

This clone was observed a single time. The chain carries TRBV28 and TRBJ1-2; D unclear. The CDR3 spans 13 residues. The V gene's germline CDR1 is MDHEN and CDR2 SYDVKM. With 4 bases removed from V and 6 bases from J, the gap between germline ends came to 12 bases. CDR3 sequence: CASSSPNSHGYTF. CDR3 in DNA: TGTGCCAGCAGTTCTCCCAACAGCCATGGCTACACCTTC.